The source of this T cell receptor beta chain is a study of cytomegalovirus exposure and HLA in healthy donors. Study summary: The approximately 120 million unique TCR beta sequences, from roughly 180 million T cells, were found by an earlier analysis.

General observations from the study: V- and J-gene trimming of TCR beta was linked (in a later analysis) to a missense DCLRE1C variant. Links to common viral pathogens appeared, in a later analysis, for several of the most significant clusters.

CDR1 is MNHEY, CDR2 SVGAGI, per germline. The CDR3 totals 12 residues. V lost 6 bases, J lost 6 bases, and 12 bases lay in between. Primers: 60 Vbeta forward and 13 Jbeta reverse. Measured with immunoSEQ multiplex PCR; TCRdb has only the in-frame clones, and not every one. The profile shows approximately 110,000 clones, 74% of them singletons. Remarks on this clone: Its antigen is currently unknown.

This rearrangement joins TRBV6-5 to TRBJ2-7, with D perhaps matching TRBD2 (5 bases). The specimen was PBMCs. The sequence came from a man between 50 and 59 years old in good health and CMV-seropositive. The CDR3 DNA is TGTGCCAGCAGCCGGGAAGTAGGCGAGCAGTACTTC. The encoded protein is CASSREVGEQYF.